The entry that follows covers one T cell receptor (beta chain) sequence. This record belongs to a study of graft-versus-host responses after intestinal transplantation. The overall study: Grafts that recipients had were multivisceral, liver-intestinal, or isolated intestinal transplants. Study-level results: Investigators detected GvH clones in recipient marrow, with some emerging earlier in ileum or blood.

This CDR3 spans 15 amino acids. J gave up 6 bases and V 4 bases, and 4 bases lay outside the gene matches. Germline V lookup: CDR1 LNHDA, CDR2 SQIVND (reference sequence). Some clones are missing from TCRdb's copy, which holds only in-frame ones; the method was immunoSEQ multiplex PCR. This sample has approximately 14,000 clones, with around 40% found just once. The chain uses TRBV19 and TRBJ2-2; 11 bases line up with TRBD2. The TCR comes from a human patient who received an intestinal transplant. The sequenced sample was alloreactive CD4+ T cells from a mixed lymphocyte reaction culture, obtained before intestinal transplant. Subset meaning: CFSE-low proliferating T cells sorted from approximately 6-day pre-transplant mixed lymphocyte reaction (GvH or HvG direction). The CDR3 region is CASSNPSGGPGELFF. The CDR3 bases are TGTGCCAGTAGTAACCCTAGCGGGGGGCCCGGGGAGCTGTTTTTT.